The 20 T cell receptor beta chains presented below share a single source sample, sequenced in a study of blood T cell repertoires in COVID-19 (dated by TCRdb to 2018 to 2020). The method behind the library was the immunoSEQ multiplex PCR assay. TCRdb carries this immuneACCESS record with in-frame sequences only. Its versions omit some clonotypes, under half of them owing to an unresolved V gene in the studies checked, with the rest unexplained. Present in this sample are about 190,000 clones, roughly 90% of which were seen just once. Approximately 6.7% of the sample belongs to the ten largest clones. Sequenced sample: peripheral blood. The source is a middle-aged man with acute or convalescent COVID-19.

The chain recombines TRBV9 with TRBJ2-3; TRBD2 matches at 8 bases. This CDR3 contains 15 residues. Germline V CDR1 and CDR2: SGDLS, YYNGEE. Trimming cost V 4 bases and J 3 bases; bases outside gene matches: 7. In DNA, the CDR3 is TGTGCCAGCAGCCTCGGGGGGGCGGGGACAGATACGCAGTATTTT. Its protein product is CASSLGGAGTDTQYF. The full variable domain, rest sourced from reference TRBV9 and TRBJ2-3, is DSGVTQTPKHLITATGQRVTLRCSPRSGDLSVYWYQQSLDQGLQFLIQYYNGEERAKGNILERFSAQQFPDLHSELNLSSLELGDSALYFCASSLGGAGTDTQYFGPGTRLTVL.

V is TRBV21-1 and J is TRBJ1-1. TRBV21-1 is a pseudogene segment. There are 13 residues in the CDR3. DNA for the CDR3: TGTGCCAGCAGCAACGGGGAGGGGGCTGAAGCTTTCTTT. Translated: CASSNGEGAEAFF.

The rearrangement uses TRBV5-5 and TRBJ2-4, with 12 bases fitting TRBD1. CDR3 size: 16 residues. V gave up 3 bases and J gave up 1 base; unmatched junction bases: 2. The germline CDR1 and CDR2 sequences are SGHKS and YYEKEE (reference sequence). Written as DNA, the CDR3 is TGTGCCAGCAGCTGGGGACAGGGGGCGGCCAAAAACATTCAGTACTTC. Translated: CASSWGQGAAKNIQYF.

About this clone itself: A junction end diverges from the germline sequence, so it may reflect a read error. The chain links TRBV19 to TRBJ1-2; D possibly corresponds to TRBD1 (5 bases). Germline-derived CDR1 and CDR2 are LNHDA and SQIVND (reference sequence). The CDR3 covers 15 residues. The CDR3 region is CASRIGQGSNYGYTF. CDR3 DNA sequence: TGTGCCAGTAGGATAGGGCAGGGATCTAACTATGGCTACACCTTC.

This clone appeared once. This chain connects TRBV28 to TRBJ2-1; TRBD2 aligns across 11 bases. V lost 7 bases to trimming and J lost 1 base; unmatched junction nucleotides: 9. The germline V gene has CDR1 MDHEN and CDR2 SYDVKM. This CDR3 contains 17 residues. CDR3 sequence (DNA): TGTGCCAGCAAGTCGGACTCTAGCGGGGGGTCCTACAATGAGCAGTTCTTC. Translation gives CASKSDSSGGSYNEQFF.

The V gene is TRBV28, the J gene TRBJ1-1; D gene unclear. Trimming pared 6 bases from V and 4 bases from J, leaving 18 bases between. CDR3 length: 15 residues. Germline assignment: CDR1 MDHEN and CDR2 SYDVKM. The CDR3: CASSPNGRGPTEAFF. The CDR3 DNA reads TGTGCCAGCAGCCCGAACGGGAGAGGGCCCACTGAAGCTTTCTTT.

Here the CDR3 DNA reads TGTGCCAGCTCACCCCTAGCGGGAGGAACTAGCACAGATACGCAGTATTTT. As protein: CASSPLAGGTSTDTQYF. This rearrangement joins TRBV18 to TRBJ2-3, with TRBD2 matching 11 bases. This CDR3 comprises 17 residues. CDR1 and CDR2 from the germline V gene are KGHSH and LQKENI. V was clipped by 3 bases and J by 0 bases; unmatched bases: 5.

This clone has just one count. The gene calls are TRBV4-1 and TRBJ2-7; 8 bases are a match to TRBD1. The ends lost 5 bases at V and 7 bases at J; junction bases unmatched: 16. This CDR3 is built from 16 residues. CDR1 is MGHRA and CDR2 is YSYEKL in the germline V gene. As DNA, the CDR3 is TGCGCCAGCAGCATCTCAGGGGGCGCTTCAACGAGGGAGCAGTACTTC. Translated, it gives CASSISGGASTREQYF.

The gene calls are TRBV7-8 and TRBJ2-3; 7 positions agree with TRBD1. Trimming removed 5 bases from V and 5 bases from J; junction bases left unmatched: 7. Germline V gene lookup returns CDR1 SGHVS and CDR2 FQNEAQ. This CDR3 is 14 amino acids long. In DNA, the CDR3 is TGTGCCAGCAGCCTACAGGGGAGTGGAGATACGCAGTATTTT. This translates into CASSLQGSGDTQYF.

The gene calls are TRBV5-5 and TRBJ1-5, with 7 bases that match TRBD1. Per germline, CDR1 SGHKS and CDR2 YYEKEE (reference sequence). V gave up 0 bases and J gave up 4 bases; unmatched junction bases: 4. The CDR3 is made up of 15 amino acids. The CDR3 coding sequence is TGTGCCAGCAGCTTGGCTACAGGGGCGAATCAGCCCCAGCATTTT. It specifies CASSLATGANQPQHF.

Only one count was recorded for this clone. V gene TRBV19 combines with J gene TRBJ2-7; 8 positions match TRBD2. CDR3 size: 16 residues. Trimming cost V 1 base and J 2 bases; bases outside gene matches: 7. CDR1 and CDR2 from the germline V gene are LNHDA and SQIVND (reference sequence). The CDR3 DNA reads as TGTGCCAGTAGTATAGCACTAGCGGAAATGACCTACGAGCAGTACTTC. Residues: CASSIALAEMTYEQYF.

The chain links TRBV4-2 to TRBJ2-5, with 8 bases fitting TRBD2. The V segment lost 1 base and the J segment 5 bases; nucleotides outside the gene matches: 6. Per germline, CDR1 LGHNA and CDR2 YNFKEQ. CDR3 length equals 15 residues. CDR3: CASSQVGAGVETQYF. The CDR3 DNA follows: TGTGCCAGCAGCCAAGTTGGAGCGGGGGTGGAGACCCAGTACTTC.

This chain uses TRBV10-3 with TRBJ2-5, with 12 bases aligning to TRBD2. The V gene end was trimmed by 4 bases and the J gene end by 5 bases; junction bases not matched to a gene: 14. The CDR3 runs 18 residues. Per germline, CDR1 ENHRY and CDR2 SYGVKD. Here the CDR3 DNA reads TGTGCCATCAGTGCCCCGTTACTAGCGGGGGGCCCTGGGGAGACCCAGTACTTC. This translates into CAISAPLLAGGPGETQYF.

The CDR3 sequence is CASKGTSGGTQYF. The CDR3 DNA follows: TGTGCCAGCAAGGGGACTAGCGGGGGCACCCAGTACTTC. The chain combines TRBV2 with TRBJ2-5; 14 bases match TRBD2. V dropped 7 bases and J dropped 8; count of bases not matched to a gene: 3. The CDR3 is 13 residues long. In germline, CDR1 is SNHLY, CDR2 FYNNEI.

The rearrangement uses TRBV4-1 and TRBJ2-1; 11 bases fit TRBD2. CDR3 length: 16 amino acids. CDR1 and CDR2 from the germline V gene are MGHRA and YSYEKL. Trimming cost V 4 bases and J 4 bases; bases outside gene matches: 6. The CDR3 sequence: CASSPASGGTYNEQFF. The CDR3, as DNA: TGCGCCAGCAGCCCAGCTAGCGGGGGGACTTACAATGAGCAGTTCTTC.

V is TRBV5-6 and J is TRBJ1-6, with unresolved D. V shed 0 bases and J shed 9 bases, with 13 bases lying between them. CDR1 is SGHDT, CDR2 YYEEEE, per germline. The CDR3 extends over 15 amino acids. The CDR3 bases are TGTGCCAGCAGCTTGGTGGTTAGAGGGATTTCACCCCTCCACTTT. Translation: CASSLVVRGISPLHF.

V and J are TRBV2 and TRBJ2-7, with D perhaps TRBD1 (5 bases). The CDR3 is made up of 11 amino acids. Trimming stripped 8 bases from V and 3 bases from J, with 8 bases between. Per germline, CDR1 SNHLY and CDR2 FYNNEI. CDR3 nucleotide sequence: TGTGCCAGCGGGGCCTTCTACGAGCAGTACTTC. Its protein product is CASGAFYEQYF.

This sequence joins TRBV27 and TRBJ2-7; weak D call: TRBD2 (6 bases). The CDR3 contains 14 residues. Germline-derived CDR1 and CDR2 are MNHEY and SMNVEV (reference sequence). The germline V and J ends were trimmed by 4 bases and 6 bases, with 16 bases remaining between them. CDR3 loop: CASSSRLGGPEQYF. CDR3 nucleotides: TGTGCCAGCAGTTCCAGACTAGGAGGGCCCGAGCAGTACTTC.

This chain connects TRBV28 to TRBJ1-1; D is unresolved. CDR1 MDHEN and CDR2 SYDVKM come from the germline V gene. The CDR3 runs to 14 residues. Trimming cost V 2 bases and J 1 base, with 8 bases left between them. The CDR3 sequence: CASSLVTANTEAFF. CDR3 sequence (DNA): TGTGCCAGCAGTTTAGTAACAGCGAACACTGAAGCTTTCTTT. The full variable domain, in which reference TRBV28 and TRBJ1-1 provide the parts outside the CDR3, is DVKVTQSSRYLVKRTGEKVFLECVQDMDHENMFWYRQDPGLGLRLIYFSYDVKMKEKGDIPEGYSVSREKKERFSLILESASTNQTSMYLCASSLVTANTEAFFGQGTRLTVV.

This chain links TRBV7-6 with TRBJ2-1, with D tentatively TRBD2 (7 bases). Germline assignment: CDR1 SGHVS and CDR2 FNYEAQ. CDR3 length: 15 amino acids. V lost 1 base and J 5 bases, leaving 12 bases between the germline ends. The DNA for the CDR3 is TGTGCCAGCAGCTTAGGGTGGGGGGGCCACAATGAGCAGTTCTTC. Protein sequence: CASSLGWGGHNEQFF.